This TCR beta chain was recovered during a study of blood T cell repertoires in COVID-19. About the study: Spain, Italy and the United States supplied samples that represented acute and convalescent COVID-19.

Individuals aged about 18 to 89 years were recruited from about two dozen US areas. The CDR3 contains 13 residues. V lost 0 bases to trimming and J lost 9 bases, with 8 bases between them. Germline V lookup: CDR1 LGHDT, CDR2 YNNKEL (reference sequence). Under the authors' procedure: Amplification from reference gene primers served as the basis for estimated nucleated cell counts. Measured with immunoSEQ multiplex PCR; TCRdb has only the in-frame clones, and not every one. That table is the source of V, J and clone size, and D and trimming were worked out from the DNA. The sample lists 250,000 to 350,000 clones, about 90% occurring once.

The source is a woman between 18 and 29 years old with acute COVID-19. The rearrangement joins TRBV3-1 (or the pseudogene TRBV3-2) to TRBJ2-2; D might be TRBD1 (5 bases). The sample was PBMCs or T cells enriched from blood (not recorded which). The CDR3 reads CASSQDSGRELFF. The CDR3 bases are TGTGCCAGCAGCCAAGATTCAGGGAGGGAGCTGTTTTTT.